This T cell receptor (beta chain) was captured by sequencing in a study of cytomegalovirus exposure and HLA in healthy donors. PCR used 60 Vbeta primers and 13 Jbeta primers. The data were produced by immunoSEQ multiplex PCR, yet TCRdb's version contains in-frame clones alone and is incomplete. The sample includes approximately 210,000 clones, around 79% of them seen just once. Study results and caveats: TCR beta sequences reportedly predicted most subjects' HLA-A and HLA-B alleles accurately. Cytomegalovirus association was assigned to more than 150 TCR beta chains. Generally TCR sequences proved uncommon, though certain public TCRs appeared in numerous donors. About 90% or about 30% of the time was how often most TCR beta V segments were productive, according to an earlier analysis.

This CDR3 region has 16 residues. Germline V gene lookup returns CDR1 SEHNR and CDR2 FQNEAQ (reference sequence). Remarks on this clone: What it binds is not known. Germline is not matched at one junction end, which may reflect a read error.

The receptor comes from a woman in her forties or fifties in good health and CMV-seronegative. The V and J genes are TRBV7-9 and TRBJ1-4; D remains unclear. Sequencing used PBMCs. The DNA of the CDR3 is TGTTCCAGCAGCTTAGTCTCCGGGAACCTTGGCGAAAAACTGTTTTTT. As protein: CSSSLVSGNLGEKLFF.